This paragraph covers one TCR beta chain sequence. Its antigen is not yet known. The sample holds no much larger clone one base away, and base qualities are not on file. The data derive from a study of cytomegalovirus exposure and HLA in healthy donors (TCRdb year 2017). At the level of the whole study: According to an earlier analysis of a few hundred of the donors, 150 million to 200 million T cells yielded roughly 100 million unique TCR beta sequences and roughly 280 Gb of sequence data. A handful of DR-DQ haplotypes were handled as single units for association and clustering because linkage in the cohort was strong. To predict cytomegalovirus infection status, the study combined high-throughput TCR immunosequencing, statistical association of individual TCRs with disease status, and machine learning. The study aimed to test whether signatures of past pathogen exposure could be identified by cataloging public T cell receptors. About 320 gigabases of sequencing data and approximately 93 million unique TCR sequences were included in an early release covering 550 to 800 HLA-typed donors. In the later analysis, no new phenotypic data were used to find candidate immune exposures; instead, reliance was placed on TCR beta sequences and their occurrence across donors. The number of typed donors differed by locus: roughly 629-630 for A, B, C, DRB1 and DQB1; 522 for DQA1; approximately 600 for DPA1; and some 450 for DPB1. To study patterns of TCR occurrence, a later analysis re-analyzed previously published TCR beta repertoires from around 700 donors and added high-resolution HLA genotyping. Both class I and class II loci were covered by HLA typing, at four-digit resolution. In an earlier analysis of over 550 of the donors, high-throughput TCR beta sequencing was used to judge whether each TCR beta V gene segment behaved as functional or pseudogenic. Every repertoire in the discovery cohort had been generated on one and the same sequencing platform. The study used immunosequencing to profile the T cell repertoires of some 600 subjects and linked those repertoires to cytomegalovirus serostatus. Of the roughly 400 genotyped donors, less than 90% were placed in the genetic ancestry cluster associated with self-reported Caucasian donors. Genome-wide SNP genotypes for about 55% of the roughly 670 donors were used in a later genetic analysis, which treated that subset as a discovery cohort. On average, 235,054 unique TCR beta nucleotide sequences were sequenced per donor among several hundred genotyped donors of the cohort, with roughly 18% of those sequences being non-productive. Alongside the repertoire data, information on donor age, sex, ethnicity and CMV serostatus was compiled. Along with the roughly 700-subject first cohort, a separate validation cohort of over 90 different subjects was used.

Libraries were prepared through the immunoSEQ multiplex PCR assay. For the multiplex PCR, a mixture combining 60 forward primers for TCR Vbeta segments and 13 reverse primers for TCR Jbeta segments was used. The CDR3 region of rearranged TCR beta genes was amplified from genomic DNA by a multiplex PCR assay. Amplified TCR beta libraries were sequenced as 87-base-pair reads on the Illumina HiSeq System. Per the source publication's procedure: A later analysis tallied 75 million to 95 million unique TCR beta chains across the 666 repertoires, and some 10 million of those chains were shared by two or more donors. To remove PCR and sequencing errors, raw reads were error-corrected and collapsed into unique sequences using a nearest-neighbor algorithm that merged closely related sequences. CDR3 sequences were aligned to IMGT reference sequences to assign V, D and J gene segments. Each retained sequence needed at least a six-nucleotide match to both a V gene segment and a J gene segment. A rearrangement was called productive if the CDR3 had no stop codons and remained in frame with V and J, and every other rearrangement was called non-productive. Following IMGT convention, CDR3 was defined as the stretch from the second conserved V-encoded cysteine up to the conserved J-encoded phenylalanine. In an earlier analysis of some 550 of the donors, sequences lacking an unambiguous match to a single V gene segment were excluded. In an earlier analysis of some 590 of the donors, a V segment was called functional when productive rearrangements were above 56.7%, and segregating when the standard deviation between donors exceeded 5%. A statistical classification framework was built to diagnose cytomegalovirus status from the catalog of TCR beta chain sequences. A later analysis assigned V and J genes by comparing TCR nucleotide sequences with IMGT/GENE-DB human TR gene sequences. The TCRdist pipeline was used in a later analysis to assign CDR3 sequences and most-parsimonious VDJ recombination scenarios. A later analysis defined each TCR beta chain by its CDR3 amino acid sequence plus V-gene family, and excluded reads lacking a unique V-gene family. As a way to deal with suspected cross-contamination and a sequencing artifact, a later analysis dropped approximately 590 nucleotide sequences that were highly shared and had low generation probability. A later analysis calculated a clonal expansion index for each public chain from normalized within-repertoire ranks of inferred template counts. In a later analysis, generation probabilities were computed using a VDJ recombination model fitted to out-of-frame rearrangements, and the results were checked against IGoR. In a later analysis, hypergeometric tests were used to score TCR-TCR, TCR-HLA and TCR-CMV co-occurrence, with a repertoire-size bias correction applied to TCR pairs. To estimate false discovery rates, a later analysis permuted the HLA or CMV assignments 20 times. A later analysis grouped co-occurring TCRs with DBSCAN, adding TCRdist sequence similarity when clustering within HLA-allele-positive subsets. For co-occurrence clustering, repertoires with fewer than 30,000 or more than 120,000 public chains were excluded, along with roughly 5 repertoires with anomalous nucleotide sharing. In its TCRdb copy, this immuneACCESS table keeps in-frame sequences only and misses some clones. Where compared with another copy, unresolved V genes explain less than half of these, and the others have no known cause. D and trimming come from the DNA, and the V and J calls and clone size come from that table. Here the sample has about 160,000 clones; approximately 81% occur a single time. The top ten clonotypes cover around 1.5% of the sample.

Per the germline V gene (reference sequence), LNHDA is the CDR1 and SQIVND is the CDR2. The CDR3 sequence holds 14 residues, the cysteine and phenylalanine included. The DNA shown is the 42-base CDR3, in frame from base 1. Trimming accounts for 3 bases at V and 14 bases at J, while the number of junction bases matched to no gene is 11. The investigation overall reported the following: A later analysis found that TCR association rates varied across HLA loci, with DRB1 alleles showing the most associated TCRs and HLA-C alleles the fewest. In an earlier analysis of around 500 of the donors, most TCR beta V segments appeared in productive rearrangements about 90% or about 30% of the time, broadly matching IMGT annotations. In this cohort, only TCR beta chains were sequenced, and detectable features were limited by the absence of alpha or paired-chain data. The classifier was reported to diagnose cytomegalovirus status with high specificity and sensitivity in both the original cohort and the validation cohort. In the study, around 150 TCR beta chains were listed as associated with cytomegalovirus. A later analysis found that most CMV-associated TCR beta chains appeared HLA-restricted, with HLA associations seemingly driven largely by CMV exposure. In a later analysis, HLA-associated TCR beta chains showed more clonal expansion and lower generation probabilities than non-associated chains that were equally common. Correlated functional status among segregating V segments might be attributable to linkage disequilibrium, but an unknown experimental factor could not be ruled out. Most TCR sequences were observed very rarely across donors, whereas some public TCRs were present in many individuals. HLA typing was unavailable for some donors at each locus, so association tests used only the typed subset. The 87-base-pair reads could not distinguish some IMGT-functional V segments, including TRBV6-2 and TRBV6-3, so those segments were excluded. When HLA alleles, especially DR and DQ, strongly co-occurred, TCR associations were difficult to assign to individual alleles. In a later analysis, several top co-occurrence clusters were reported to appear linked to parvovirus B19, influenza, CMV and Epstein-Barr virus. A cluster of highly shared sequence variants was judged likely to be a technical artifact of the sequencing pipeline. Immune exposure information for the cohort was limited to CMV serostatus. The earlier analysis of approximately 560 of the donors excluded some 16 rarely observed V segments, including chromosome 9 orphons, because counts were too low. A further reported finding was that TCR beta sequences accurately predicted the HLA-A and HLA-B alleles for most subjects in the first cohort. The authors suggested that the approach could potentially be extended to other disease states and immunological phenotypes. Presence/absence analyses assumed roughly uniform sequencing depth across donors, an assumption that may not hold. According to a later genetic analysis, donors in an Asian-associated ancestry cluster had fewer N-insertions in productive TCRs than the approximately 670-donor mean. In vitro tests confirmed that a few of the cytomegalovirus-associated TCR beta chains recognize cytomegalovirus antigens. V-gene and J-gene trimming of TCR beta chains was associated with a missense DCLRE1C variant in a later genetic analysis, and the association was replicated in an independent cohort. At a false discovery rate of 0.05, a later analysis linked fewer than 20,000 TCR beta sequences to specific HLA alleles.

The cohort comprised more than 550 healthy bone marrow donors. At the time of sampling, every cohort member was nominally healthy, though immune exposures that went unrecorded were likely present. The donor tested CMV seronegative and was one of the 352 seronegative cohort members. Each donor provided a peripheral blood sample, and peripheral blood mononuclear cells were used for TCR beta sequencing. The Qiagen DNeasy Blood Extraction Kit was used to extract genomic DNA from the blood cell samples. This receptor was taken from a male donor in good health and CMV-seronegative. Specimen: PBMCs. This chain joins TRBV19 to TRBJ2-1; 9 nucleotides in the junction match TRBD1. The nucleotide sequence is given as TGTGCCAGTAGTATCGATCGGGACAGGGTCCCGGAGTTCTTC. Its protein is CASSIDRDRVPEFF.